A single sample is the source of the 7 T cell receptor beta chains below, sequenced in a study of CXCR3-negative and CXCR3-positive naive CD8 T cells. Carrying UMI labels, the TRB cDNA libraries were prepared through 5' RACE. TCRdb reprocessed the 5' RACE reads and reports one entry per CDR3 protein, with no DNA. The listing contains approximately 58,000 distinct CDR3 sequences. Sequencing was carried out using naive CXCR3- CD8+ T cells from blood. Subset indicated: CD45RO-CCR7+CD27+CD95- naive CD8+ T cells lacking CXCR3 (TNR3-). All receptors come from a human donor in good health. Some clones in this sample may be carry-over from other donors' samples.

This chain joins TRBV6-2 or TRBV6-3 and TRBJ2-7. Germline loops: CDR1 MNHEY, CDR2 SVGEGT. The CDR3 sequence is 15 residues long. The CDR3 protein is CASSYSRNSPYEQYF.

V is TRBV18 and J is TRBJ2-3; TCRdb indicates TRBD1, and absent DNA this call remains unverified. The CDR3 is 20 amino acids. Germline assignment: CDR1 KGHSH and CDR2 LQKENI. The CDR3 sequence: CASSPPLGRGGAPGTDTQYF.

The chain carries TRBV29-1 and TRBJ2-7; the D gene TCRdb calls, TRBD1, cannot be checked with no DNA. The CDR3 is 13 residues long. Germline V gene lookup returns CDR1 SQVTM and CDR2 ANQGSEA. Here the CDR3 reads CSVRTGSSYEQYF.

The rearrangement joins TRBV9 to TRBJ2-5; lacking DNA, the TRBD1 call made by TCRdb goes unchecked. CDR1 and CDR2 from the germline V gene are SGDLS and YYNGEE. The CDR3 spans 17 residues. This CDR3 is CASSAETTGGTRETQYF.

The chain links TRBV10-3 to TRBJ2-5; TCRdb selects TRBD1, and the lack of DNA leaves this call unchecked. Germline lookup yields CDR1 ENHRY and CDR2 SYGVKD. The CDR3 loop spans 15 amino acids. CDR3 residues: CAISESRAPQETQYF.

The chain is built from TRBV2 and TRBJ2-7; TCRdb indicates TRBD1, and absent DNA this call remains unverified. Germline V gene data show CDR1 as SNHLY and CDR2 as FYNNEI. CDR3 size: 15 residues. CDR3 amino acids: CASSGEDRPPYEQYF.

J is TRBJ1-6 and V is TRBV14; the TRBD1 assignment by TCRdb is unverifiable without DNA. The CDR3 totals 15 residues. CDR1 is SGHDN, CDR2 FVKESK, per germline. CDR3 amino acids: CASSAMGGLYSPLHF.